The entry below gives a single TCR beta chain sequence along with its context. Its specificity is unknown. The record originates from a study of cytomegalovirus exposure and HLA in healthy donors. The CDR3 contains 15 residues. The trim removed 3 bases at V and 2 bases at J, leaving 2 bases unmatched. The germline gives CDR1 SGHRS, CDR2 YFSETQ. Assay used: immunoSEQ multiplex PCR; TCRdb lists only in-frame clones, some missing. This repertoire shows 150,000 to 200,000 clones, about 90% found once; its top ten account for 3% to 3.5%. Study-wide findings and caveats: The authors listed 164 TCR beta chains as cytomegalovirus-associated. Under in vitro conditions, three CMV-associated chains were confirmed as specific for CMV antigens.

This chain uses TRBV5-1 with TRBJ2-7; TRBD2 aligns across 13 bases. The sequenced material came from PBMCs. The clonotype was recovered from a woman aged 18-29 years in good health and CMV-seropositive. CDR3 protein: CASSWTSGGPYEQYF. In DNA, the CDR3 is TGCGCCAGCAGCTGGACTAGCGGGGGTCCCTACGAGCAGTACTTC.